These 19 T cell receptor beta chains were all obtained from the same sample, sequenced in a study of T cells after yellow fever vaccination. TCRdb re-derived calls from the 5' RACE reads in MiXCR, one entry per CDR3 protein. The sample lists a few hundred thousand distinct CDR3 sequences, around a sixth occurring once. The source material was PBMCs, sampled 5 days after the first yellow fever vaccination. Receptors were obtained from a young man who received the YFV17D yellow fever vaccine.

CDR3 sequence reads: CASRASSRDTQYF. The CDR3 bases are TGTGCCAGCAGGGCGAGCAGTCGGGATACGCAGTATTTT. The gene calls are TRBV7-9 and TRBJ2-3; no reliable D call. CDR1 is SEHNR, CDR2 FQNEAQ, per germline (reference sequence). The CDR3 runs 13 residues. V was cut by 6 bases and J by 6 bases, with 13 bases left in between.

There are a few counts of this clonotype. The rearrangement links TRBV28 to TRBJ1-1; 7 bases agree with TRBD1. Trimming removed 5 bases from V and 5 bases from J; junction bases left unmatched: 11. The CDR3 is 15 amino acids. From germline, CDR1 is MDHEN and CDR2 SYDVKM. The CDR3 region is CASSPDPPGGTEAFF. CDR3 in DNA: TGTGCCAGCAGTCCGGATCCTCCAGGGGGGACTGAAGCTTTCTTT.

This clonotype came up a few times. This rearrangement joins TRBV7-6 to TRBJ2-7; perhaps TRBD1 as D (5 bases). CDR3 length: 15 amino acids. V shed 2 bases and J shed 1 base, with 12 bases lying between them. Germline V gene sequence: CDR1 SGHVS, CDR2 FNYEAQ. CDR3 protein: CASSLSPGPSYEQYV. The CDR3 coding sequence is TGTGCCAGCAGCTTAAGTCCAGGGCCGTCCTACGAGCAGTACGTC.

J is TRBJ1-1 and V is TRBV7-9, with D possibly TRBD1 on 5 matching bases. V was shortened by 5 bases and J by 5 bases, with 9 bases between the two germline ends. There are 12 residues in the CDR3. The germline CDR1 and CDR2 sequences are SEHNR and FQNEAQ (reference sequence). The CDR3, as DNA: TGTGCCAGCAGCCCTCACAGGACTGAAGCTTTCTTT. This sequence encodes CASSPHRTEAFF.

This clonotype came up many times. The chain links TRBV20-1 to TRBJ1-5, with D possibly being TRBD1 (6 bases). Germline V CDR1 and CDR2: DFQATT, SNEGSKA (reference sequence). The CDR3 loop spans 12 amino acids. V lost 5 bases and J 2 bases, leaving 7 bases between the germline ends. The DNA for the CDR3 is TGCAGTGCTCGACAGGGCAATCAGCCCCAGCATTTT. It is translated as CSARQGNQPQHF.

This chain joins TRBV25-1 and TRBJ1-1; D is undetermined. Germline values: CDR1 MGHDK, CDR2 SYGVNS. CDR3 length equals 14 residues. V lost 5 bases, J lost 5 bases, and 15 bases lay in between. CDR3 amino acids: CASSPYGEKTEAFF. CDR3 nucleotides: TGTGCCAGCAGTCCTTATGGGGAAAAGACTGAAGCTTTCTTT.

This clonotype turned up a few times. This chain joins TRBV7-2 and TRBJ2-3; D remains unclear. The CDR3 sequence is 15 residues long. CDR1 SGHTA and CDR2 FQGNSA come from the germline V gene. Trimming removed 1 base at V and 2 bases at J, with 10 bases between. This CDR3 is CASSLVPVYTDTQYF. CDR3 sequence (DNA): TGTGCCAGCAGCTTAGTTCCAGTGTACACAGATACGCAGTATTTT.

The rearrangement joins TRBV9 to TRBJ1-1; D is ambiguous. The CDR3 length is 15 residues. Trimming shortened V by 3 bases and J by 3 bases, and 15 bases separated the two germline ends. Germline CDR1 is SGDLS and CDR2 is YYNGEE. The CDR3 protein is CASSARPARDTEAFF. The DNA of the CDR3 is TGTGCCAGCAGCGCCCGCCCGGCGCGGGACACTGAAGCTTTCTTT.

This clonotype was counted between two and nine times. The rearrangement uses TRBV5-1 and TRBJ1-3; the D is unclear. Germline CDR1 reads SGHRS; CDR2 reads YFSETQ. V was shortened by 0 bases and J by 0 bases, with 7 bases between the two germline ends. The CDR3 consists of 15 residues. As DNA, the CDR3 is TGCGCCAGCAGCTTGGCCCCCATCTCTGGAAACACCATATATTTT. As protein: CASSLAPISGNTIYF. Filled out from reference TRBV5-1 and TRBJ1-3, the complete variable domain reads KAGVTQTPRYLIKTRGQQVTLSCSPISGHRSVSWYQQTPGQGLQFLFEYFSETQRNKGNFPGRFSGRQFSNSRSEMNVSTLELGDSALYLCASSLAPISGNTIYFGEGSWLTVV.

The chain has TRBV15 and TRBJ2-1; TRBD1 agrees at 7 bases. Germline-derived CDR1 and CDR2 are LNHNV and YYDKDF (reference sequence). The junction had 0 bases not matched to a gene; V was cut back by 3 bases and J by 4 bases. This CDR3 is built from 13 residues. DNA of the CDR3: TGTGCCACCAGCAGGGGACAGTACAATGAGCAGTTCTTC. As protein: CATSRGQYNEQFF.

At least ten counts were recorded for this clonotype. The chain has TRBV7-9 and TRBJ2-2; 7 nucleotides match TRBD1. V shed 5 bases, J shed 2 bases, and the junction held 5 bases outside the gene matches. The germline gives CDR1 SEHNR, CDR2 FQNEAQ (reference sequence). This CDR3 is built from 15 residues. The CDR3 DNA reads TGTGCCAGCAGCCCCCGGGACAGCAACACCGGGGAGCTGTTTTTT. Amino acids: CASSPRDSNTGELFF.

The V gene is TRBV12-3 or TRBV12-4, the J gene TRBJ2-1, with D unclear. The CDR3 is 15 amino acids. Trimming took off 6 bases at V and 0 bases at J, with 12 bases between the two ends. The CDR3 DNA is TGTGCCAGCAGAAAGGCTGAAAGCTCCTACAATGAGCAGTTCTTC. Its translation: CASRKAESSYNEQFF.

This rearrangement joins TRBV5-1 to TRBJ2-7, with D uncertain. Per the germline V gene, CDR1 is SGHRS and CDR2 is YFSETQ. Trimming took off 1 base at V and 0 bases at J, with 8 bases between the two ends. This CDR3 spans 14 amino acids. DNA of the CDR3: TGCGCCAGCAGCTTGACCCCCGACTCCTACGAGCAGTACTTC. Its protein is CASSLTPDSYEQYF. Full variable domain (missing parts from reference TRBV5-1 and TRBJ2-7): KAGVTQTPRYLIKTRGQQVTLSCSPISGHRSVSWYQQTPGQGLQFLFEYFSETQRNKGNFPGRFSGRQFSNSRSEMNVSTLELGDSALYLCASSLTPDSYEQYFGPGTRLTVT.

This clonotype was recorded a few times. This chain uses TRBV12-3 or TRBV12-4 with TRBJ2-3; D gene unclear. V lost 3 bases and J 4 bases, leaving 8 bases between the germline ends. The CDR3 length is 13 residues. This chain's CDR3 is CASSFQQADTQYF. CDR3 nucleotide sequence: TGTGCCAGCAGTTTTCAACAAGCAGATACGCAGTATTTT.

The V gene is TRBV20-1, the J gene TRBJ2-1, with D perhaps TRBD2 (7 bases). The V end was cut by 5 bases, the J end by 9 bases, with 17 bases between. This CDR3 is built from 13 residues. Germline CDR1 and CDR2: DFQATT and SNEGSKA (reference sequence). The CDR3 DNA reads as TGCAGTGCTCCCCTCCGGGGGGCGAGTGAGCAGTTCTTC. As protein: CSAPLRGASEQFF.

This clonotype was found a few times. The gene calls are TRBV5-1 and TRBJ2-7; D may match TRBD1 or TRBD2 (5 bases each). V dropped 0 bases and J dropped 2 bases, with 12 bases sitting between them. CDR1 SGHRS and CDR2 YFSETQ come from the germline V gene. The CDR3 is 15 residues long. The CDR3, as DNA: TGCGCCAGCAGCTTGGCTTCGGGGCTCGCCTACGAGCAGTACTTC. Translation gives CASSLASGLAYEQYF.

The genes are TRBV29-1 and TRBJ2-2, with D unclear. CDR3 size: 10 residues. The V gene's germline CDR1 is SQVTM and CDR2 ANQGSEA. V was clipped by 3 bases and J by 9 bases, with 5 bases between them. The chain's CDR3 is CSVESWELFF. CDR3 sequence (DNA): TGCAGCGTTGAGAGTTGGGAGCTGTTTTTT.

This clonotype was counted once. This chain uses TRBV7-8 with TRBJ2-1; D remains ambiguous. Germline V gene lookup returns CDR1 SGHVS and CDR2 FQNEAQ. CDR3 length equals 11 residues. Trimming left V 0 bases short and J 10 bases short, with 4 bases between. The chain's CDR3 is CASSLAPEQFF. The CDR3 region has the DNA TGTGCCAGCAGCTTAGCACCAGAGCAGTTCTTC.

J is TRBJ2-3 and V is TRBV4-2, with TRBD2 identical over 7 bases. Germline assignment: CDR1 LGHNA and CDR2 YNFKEQ. J lost 4 bases, V lost 2 bases, and 6 bases had no gene match. This CDR3 has 15 amino acids. CDR3 nucleotides: TGTGCCAGCAGCCAAATACTAGCGAATCCAGATACGCAGTATTTT. Its translation: CASSQILANPDTQYF.